This entry features one TCR beta chain sequence. This entry is derived from a study of blood T cell repertoires in COVID-19. Looking at the study overall: PBMCs, B-cell-depleted T cells, or T cells provided the cDNA or gDNA that made up the material.

In the authors' methods: Amplification of reference gene primers was used by the study to estimate nucleated cell counts. Assay: immunoSEQ multiplex PCR; the TCRdb copy retains only in-frame clones and omits some. V and J calls and clone size are as listed in that table; D and trimming were resolved from the DNA. The repertoire holds approximately 530,000 clones, with roughly 89% as singletons. V was clipped by 5 bases and J by 0 bases, with 11 bases between them. The germline gives CDR1 MNHEY, CDR2 SMNVEV (reference sequence). This CDR3 spans 15 amino acids. The chain employs TRBV27 and TRBJ1-5, with D unclear. Sequences were obtained from peripheral blood. This sequence was found in a woman between 50 and 59 years old with COVID-19, enrolled during active disease. CDR3 coding DNA: TGTGCCAGCAGTCCTAGCCGATATAGCAATCAGCCCCAGCATTTT. Amino acids: CASSPSRYSNQPQHF.